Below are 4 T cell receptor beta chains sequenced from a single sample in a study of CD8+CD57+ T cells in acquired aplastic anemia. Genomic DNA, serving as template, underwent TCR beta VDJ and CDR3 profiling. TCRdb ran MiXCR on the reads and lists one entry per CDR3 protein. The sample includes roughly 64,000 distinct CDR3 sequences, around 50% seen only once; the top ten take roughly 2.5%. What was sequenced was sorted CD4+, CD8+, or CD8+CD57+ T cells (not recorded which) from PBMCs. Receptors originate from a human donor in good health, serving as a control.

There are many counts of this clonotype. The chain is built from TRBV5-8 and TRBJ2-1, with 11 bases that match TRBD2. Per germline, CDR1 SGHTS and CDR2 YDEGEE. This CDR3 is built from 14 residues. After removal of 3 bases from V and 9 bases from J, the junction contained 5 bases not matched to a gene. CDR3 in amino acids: CASSSLAGAGEQFF. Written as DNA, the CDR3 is TGTGCCAGCAGCTCACTAGCGGGAGCAGGTGAGCAGTTCTTC.

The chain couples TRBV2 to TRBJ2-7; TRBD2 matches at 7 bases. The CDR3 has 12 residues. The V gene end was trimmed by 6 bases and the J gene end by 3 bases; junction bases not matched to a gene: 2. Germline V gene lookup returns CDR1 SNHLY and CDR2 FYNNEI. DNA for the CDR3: TGTGCCAGCAGCGGGGACTACTACGAGCAGTACTTC. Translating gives CASSGDYYEQYF.

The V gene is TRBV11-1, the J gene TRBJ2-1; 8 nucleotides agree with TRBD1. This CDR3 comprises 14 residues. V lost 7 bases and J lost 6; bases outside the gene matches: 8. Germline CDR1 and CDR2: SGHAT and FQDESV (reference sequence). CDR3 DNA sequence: TGTGCCAGCAACGGACAGGGTGGAGGCAATGAGCAGTTCTTC. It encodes CASNGQGGGNEQFF.

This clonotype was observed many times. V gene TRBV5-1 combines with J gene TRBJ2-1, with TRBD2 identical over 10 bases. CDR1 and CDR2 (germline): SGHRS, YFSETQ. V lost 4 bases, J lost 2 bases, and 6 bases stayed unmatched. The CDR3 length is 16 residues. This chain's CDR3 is CASSRKAGGPYNEQFF. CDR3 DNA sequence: TGCGCCAGCAGCCGCAAAGCGGGAGGGCCCTACAATGAGCAGTTCTTC.